This record looks at one T cell receptor (beta chain) sequence and its context. The antigen remains undetermined. This CDR3 comprises 15 residues. With 2 bases removed from V and 1 base from J, the gap between germline ends came to 12 bases. Germline CDR1 and CDR2: MNHNY and SVGAGI (reference sequence). Method: immunoSEQ multiplex PCR; TCRdb's copy keeps in-frame clones and lacks some. The sample comprises roughly 61,000 clones, roughly 79% of which are singletons, and more than 2% rests with the top ten. The data originate from a study of vaccination effects on CD4 cells after COVID-19. Using viral peptide pools, the ViraFEST assay grew out antigen-specific CD4+ T cells prior to sequencing. Culture proceeded for 10 days, and CD4+ T cells were then isolated.

The material sequenced was CD4+ T cells from PBMCs cultured with HCoV-229E spike peptides, taken before COVID-19 vaccination. This chain joins TRBV6-6 and TRBJ2-7, with a tentative D call TRBD1 (5 bases). The clonotype comes from a human donor who received a COVID-19 vaccine. DNA for the CDR3: TGTGCCAGCAGTTACGTAAGTGGGGCTTCCTACGAGCAGTACGTC. This translates into CASSYVSGASYEQYV.